This TCR beta chain came from a study of cytomegalovirus exposure and HLA in healthy donors. The wider study: A prior analysis found 95 million to 140 million unique TCR beta sequences from 170 million or so T cells. Study-wide points: Apart from CMV serostatus, no immune exposure information was available.

Turning to this clone: Its antigen is not identified.

The donors were healthy bone marrow donors. The V end was cut by 5 bases, the J end by 0 bases, with 11 bases between. The V gene's germline CDR1 is SGHKS and CDR2 YYEKEE (reference sequence). CDR3 length: 14 amino acids. Researchers ran the PCR with 60 Vbeta and 13 Jbeta primers. Clones were read by immunoSEQ multiplex PCR, and TCRdb kept only the in-frame ones, dropping some. Of more than 150,000 clones in the sample, over 70% were seen once. The TCR sequence derives from a woman in her forties or fifties in good health and CMV-seropositive. The chain is built from TRBV5-5 and TRBJ1-1; D perhaps matches TRBD1 (6 bases). The sequencing sample was made of PBMCs. The DNA of the CDR3 is TGTGCCAGCAGGTCGGGACACCTGAACACTGAAGCTTTCTTT. Translation: CASRSGHLNTEAFF. Using reference TRBV5-5 and TRBJ1-1 for the parts outside the CDR3, the full variable domain is DAGVTQSPTHLIKTRGQQVTLRCSPISGHKSVSWYQQVLGQGPQFIFQYYEKEERGRGNFPDRFSARQFPNYSSELNVNALLLGDSALYLCASRSGHLNTEAFFGQGTRLTVV.